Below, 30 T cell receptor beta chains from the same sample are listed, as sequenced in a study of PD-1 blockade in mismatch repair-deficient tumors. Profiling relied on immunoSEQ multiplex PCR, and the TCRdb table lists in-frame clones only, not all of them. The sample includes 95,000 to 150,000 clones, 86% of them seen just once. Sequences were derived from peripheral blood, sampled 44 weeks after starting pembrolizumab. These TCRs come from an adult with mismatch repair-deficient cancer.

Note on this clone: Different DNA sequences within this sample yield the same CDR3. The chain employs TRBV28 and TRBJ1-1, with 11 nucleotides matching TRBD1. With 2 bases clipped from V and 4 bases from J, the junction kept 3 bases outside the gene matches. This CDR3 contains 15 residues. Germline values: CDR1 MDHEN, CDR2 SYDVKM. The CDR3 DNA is TGTGCCAGCAGTTTACCGGGACAGGGGGTCACTGAAGCTTTCTTT. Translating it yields CASSLPGQGVTEAFF.

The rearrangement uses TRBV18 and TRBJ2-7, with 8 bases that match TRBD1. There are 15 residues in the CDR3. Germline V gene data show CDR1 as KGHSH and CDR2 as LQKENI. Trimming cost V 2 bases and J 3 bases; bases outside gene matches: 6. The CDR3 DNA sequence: TGTGCCAGCTCACCAGACAGGGGAGGTTTCTACGAGCAGTACTTC. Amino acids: CASSPDRGGFYEQYF. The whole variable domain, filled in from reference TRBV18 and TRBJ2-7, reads NAGVMQNPRHLVRRRGQEARLRCSPMKGHSHVYWYRQLPEEGLKFMVYLQKENIIDESGMPKERFSAEFPKEGPSILRIQQVVRGDSAAYFCASSPDRGGFYEQYFGPGTRLTVT.

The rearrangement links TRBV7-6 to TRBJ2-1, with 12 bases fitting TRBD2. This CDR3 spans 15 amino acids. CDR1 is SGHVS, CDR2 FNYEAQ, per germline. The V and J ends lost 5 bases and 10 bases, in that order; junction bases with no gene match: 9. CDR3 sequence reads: CASSVGLAGSWEQFF. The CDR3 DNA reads TGTGCCAGCAGCGTCGGACTAGCGGGATCTTGGGAGCAGTTCTTC.

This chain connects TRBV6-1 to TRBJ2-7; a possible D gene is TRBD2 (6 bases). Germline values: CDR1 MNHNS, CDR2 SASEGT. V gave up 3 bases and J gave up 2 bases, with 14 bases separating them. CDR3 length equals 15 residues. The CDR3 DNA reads TGTGCCAGCAGTGACCCTGGCGGGAAGACCTACGAGCAGTACTTC. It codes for CASSDPGGKTYEQYF.

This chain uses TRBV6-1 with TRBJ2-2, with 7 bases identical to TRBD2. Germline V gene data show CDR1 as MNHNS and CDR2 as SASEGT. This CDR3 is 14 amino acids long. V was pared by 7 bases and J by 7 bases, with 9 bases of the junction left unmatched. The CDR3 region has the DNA TGTGCCAGCACCAGGGACGGGGGGTTCGGGGAGCTGTTTTTT. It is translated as CASTRDGGFGELFF.

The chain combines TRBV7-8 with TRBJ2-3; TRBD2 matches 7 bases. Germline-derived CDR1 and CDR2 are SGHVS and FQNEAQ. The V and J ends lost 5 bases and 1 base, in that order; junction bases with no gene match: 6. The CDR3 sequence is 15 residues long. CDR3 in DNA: TGTGCCAGCAGCCTCACTAGCGCCGGCACAGATACGCAGTATTTT. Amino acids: CASSLTSAGTDTQYF.

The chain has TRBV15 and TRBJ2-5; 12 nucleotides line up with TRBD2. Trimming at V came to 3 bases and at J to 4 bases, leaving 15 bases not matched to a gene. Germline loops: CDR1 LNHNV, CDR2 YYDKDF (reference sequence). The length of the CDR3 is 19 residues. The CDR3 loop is CATSSETSGGPRQRETQYF. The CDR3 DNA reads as TGTGCCACCAGCAGCGAGACTAGCGGGGGACCTAGACAGAGAGAGACCCAGTACTTC.

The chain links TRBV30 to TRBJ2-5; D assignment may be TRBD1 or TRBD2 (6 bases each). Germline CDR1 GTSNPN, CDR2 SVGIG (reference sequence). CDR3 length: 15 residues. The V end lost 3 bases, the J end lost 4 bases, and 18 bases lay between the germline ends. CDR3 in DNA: TGTGCCTGGAGGAAGGAGGGTGGGGGGCCAGAGACCCAGTACTTC. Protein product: CAWRKEGGGPETQYF.

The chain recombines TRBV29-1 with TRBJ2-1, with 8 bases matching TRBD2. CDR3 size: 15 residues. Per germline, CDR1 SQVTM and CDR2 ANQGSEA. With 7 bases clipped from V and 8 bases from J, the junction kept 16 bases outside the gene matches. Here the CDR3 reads CSAPMRAGAQHEQFF. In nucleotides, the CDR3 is TGCAGCGCCCCCATGCGAGCGGGAGCGCAACATGAGCAGTTCTTC.

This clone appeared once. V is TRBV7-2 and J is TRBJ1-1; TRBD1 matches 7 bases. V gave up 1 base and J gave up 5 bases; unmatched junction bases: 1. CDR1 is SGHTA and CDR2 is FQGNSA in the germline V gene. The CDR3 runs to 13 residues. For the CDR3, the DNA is TGTGCCAGCAGCTTAGAGGGGGCTACTGAAGCTTTCTTT. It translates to CASSLEGATEAFF.

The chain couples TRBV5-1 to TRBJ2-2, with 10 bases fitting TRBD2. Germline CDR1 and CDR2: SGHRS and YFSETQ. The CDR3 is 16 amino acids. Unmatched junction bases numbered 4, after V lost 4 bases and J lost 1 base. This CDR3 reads CASSGWTSGNTGELFF. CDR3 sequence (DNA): TGCGCCAGCAGCGGGTGGACTAGCGGGAACACCGGGGAGCTGTTTTTT.

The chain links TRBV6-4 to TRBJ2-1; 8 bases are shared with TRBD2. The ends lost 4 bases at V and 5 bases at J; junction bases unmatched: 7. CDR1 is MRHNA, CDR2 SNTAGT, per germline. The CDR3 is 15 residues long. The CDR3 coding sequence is TGTGCCAGCAGTGGGGGACTAGGAGGAAACAATGAGCAGTTCTTC. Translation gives CASSGGLGGNNEQFF.

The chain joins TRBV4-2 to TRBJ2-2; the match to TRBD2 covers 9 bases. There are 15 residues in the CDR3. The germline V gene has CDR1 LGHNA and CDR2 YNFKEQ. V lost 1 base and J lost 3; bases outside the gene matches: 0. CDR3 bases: TGTGCCAGCAGCCAAGGGACTAGCGACACCGGGGAGCTGTTTTTT. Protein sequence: CASSQGTSDTGELFF.

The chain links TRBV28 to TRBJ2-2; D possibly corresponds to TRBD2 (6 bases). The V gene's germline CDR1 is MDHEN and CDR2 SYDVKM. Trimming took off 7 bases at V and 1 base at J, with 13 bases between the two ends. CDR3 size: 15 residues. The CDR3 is CASNPTSLNTGELFF. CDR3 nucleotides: TGTGCCAGCAACCCGACTAGTCTGAACACCGGGGAGCTGTTTTTT.

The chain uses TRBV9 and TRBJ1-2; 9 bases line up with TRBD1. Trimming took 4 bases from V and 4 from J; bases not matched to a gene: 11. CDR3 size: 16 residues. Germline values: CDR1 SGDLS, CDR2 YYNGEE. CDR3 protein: CASSPRDRGEVYGYTF. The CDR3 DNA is TGTGCCAGCAGCCCTCGAGACAGGGGGGAGGTCTATGGCTACACCTTC. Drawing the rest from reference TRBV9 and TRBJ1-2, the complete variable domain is DSGVTQTPKHLITATGQRVTLRCSPRSGDLSVYWYQQSLDQGLQFLIQYYNGEERAKGNILERFSAQQFPDLHSELNLSSLELGDSALYFCASSPRDRGEVYGYTFGSGTRLTVV.

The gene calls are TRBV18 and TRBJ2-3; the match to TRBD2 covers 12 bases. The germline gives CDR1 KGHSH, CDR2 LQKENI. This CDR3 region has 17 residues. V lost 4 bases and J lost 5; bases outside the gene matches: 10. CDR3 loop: CASSLEMPGLAGDTQYF. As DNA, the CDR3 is TGTGCCAGCTCACTTGAAATGCCGGGACTAGCGGGAGATACGCAGTATTTT.

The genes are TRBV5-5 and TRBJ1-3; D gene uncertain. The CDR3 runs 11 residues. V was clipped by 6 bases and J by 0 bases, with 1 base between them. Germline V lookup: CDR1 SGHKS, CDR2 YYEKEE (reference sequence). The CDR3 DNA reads TGTGCCAGCACCTCTGGAAACACCATATATTTT. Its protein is CASTSGNTIYF.

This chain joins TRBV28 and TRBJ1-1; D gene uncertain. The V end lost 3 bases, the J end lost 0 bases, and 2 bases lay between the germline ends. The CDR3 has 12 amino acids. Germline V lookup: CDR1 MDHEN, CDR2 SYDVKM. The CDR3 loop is CASSFMNTEAFF. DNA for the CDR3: TGTGCCAGCAGTTTTATGAACACTGAAGCTTTCTTT.

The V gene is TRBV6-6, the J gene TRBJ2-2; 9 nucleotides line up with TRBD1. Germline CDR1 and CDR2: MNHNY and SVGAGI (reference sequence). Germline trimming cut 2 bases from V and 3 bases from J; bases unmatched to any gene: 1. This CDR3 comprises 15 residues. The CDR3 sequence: CASSYGDRDTGELFF. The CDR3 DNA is TGTGCCAGCAGTTACGGGGACAGGGACACCGGGGAGCTGTTTTTT.

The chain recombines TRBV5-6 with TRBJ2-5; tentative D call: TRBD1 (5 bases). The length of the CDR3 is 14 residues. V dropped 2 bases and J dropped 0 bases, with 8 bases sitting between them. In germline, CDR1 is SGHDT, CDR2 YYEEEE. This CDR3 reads CASSFKGNQETQYF. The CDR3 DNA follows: TGTGCCAGCAGCTTTAAGGGGAACCAAGAGACCCAGTACTTC.

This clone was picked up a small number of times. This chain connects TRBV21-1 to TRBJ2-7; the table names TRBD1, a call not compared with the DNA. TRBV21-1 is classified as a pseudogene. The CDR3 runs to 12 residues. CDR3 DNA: TGTGCCAGCAGCAAAGACACCTACGAGCAGTACTTC. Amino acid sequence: CASSKDTYEQYF.

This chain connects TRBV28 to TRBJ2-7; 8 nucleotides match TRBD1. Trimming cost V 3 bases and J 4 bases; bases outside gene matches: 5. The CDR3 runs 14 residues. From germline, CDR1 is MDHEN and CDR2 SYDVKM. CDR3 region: CASSLLTGEYEQYF. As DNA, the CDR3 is TGTGCCAGCAGTTTGTTGACAGGGGAGTACGAGCAGTACTTC.

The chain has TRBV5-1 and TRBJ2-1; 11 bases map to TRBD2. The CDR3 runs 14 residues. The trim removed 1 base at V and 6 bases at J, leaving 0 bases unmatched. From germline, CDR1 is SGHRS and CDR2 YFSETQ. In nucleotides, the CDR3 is TGCGCCAGCAGCTTGACTAGCGGGGGCAATGAGCAGTTCTTC. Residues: CASSLTSGGNEQFF.

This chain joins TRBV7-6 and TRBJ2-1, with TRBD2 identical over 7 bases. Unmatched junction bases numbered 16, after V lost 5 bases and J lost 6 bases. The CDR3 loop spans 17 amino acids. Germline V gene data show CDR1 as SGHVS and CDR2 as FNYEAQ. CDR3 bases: TGTGCCAGCAGCGTTCGGGTAGCGGGCTCGGTTAGCAATGAGCAGTTCTTC. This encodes CASSVRVAGSVSNEQFF.

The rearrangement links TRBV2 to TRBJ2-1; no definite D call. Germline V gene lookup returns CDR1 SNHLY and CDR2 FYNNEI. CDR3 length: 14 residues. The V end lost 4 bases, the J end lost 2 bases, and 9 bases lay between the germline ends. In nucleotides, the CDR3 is TGTGCCAGCAGTGGGTACGGACCCTACAATGAGCAGTTCTTC. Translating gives CASSGYGPYNEQFF.

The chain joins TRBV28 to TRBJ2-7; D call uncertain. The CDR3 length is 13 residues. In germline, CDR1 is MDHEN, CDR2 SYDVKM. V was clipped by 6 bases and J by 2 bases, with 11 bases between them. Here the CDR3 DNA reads TGTGCCAGCAGGAAACAGAGTCCCTACGAGCAGTACTTC. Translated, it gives CASRKQSPYEQYF.

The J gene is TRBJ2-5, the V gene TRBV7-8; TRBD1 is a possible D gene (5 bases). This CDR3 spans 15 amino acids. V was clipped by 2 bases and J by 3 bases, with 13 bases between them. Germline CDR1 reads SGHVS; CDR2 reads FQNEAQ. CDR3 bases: TGTGCCAGCAGCTTAACAGGAGCCAGCGAAGAGACCCAGTACTTC. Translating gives CASSLTGASEETQYF.

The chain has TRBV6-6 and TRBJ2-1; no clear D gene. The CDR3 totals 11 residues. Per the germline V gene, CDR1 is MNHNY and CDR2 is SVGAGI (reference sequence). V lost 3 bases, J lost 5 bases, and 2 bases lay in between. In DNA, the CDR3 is TGTGCCAGCAGTTATGACAATGAGCAGTTCTTC. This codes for CASSYDNEQFF.

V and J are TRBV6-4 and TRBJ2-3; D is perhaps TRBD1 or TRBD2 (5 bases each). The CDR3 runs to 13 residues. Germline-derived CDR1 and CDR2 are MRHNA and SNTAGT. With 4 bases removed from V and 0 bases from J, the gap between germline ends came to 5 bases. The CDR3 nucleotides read TGTGCCAGCAGTGGGGACAGCACAGATACGCAGTATTTT. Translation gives CASSGDSTDTQYF.

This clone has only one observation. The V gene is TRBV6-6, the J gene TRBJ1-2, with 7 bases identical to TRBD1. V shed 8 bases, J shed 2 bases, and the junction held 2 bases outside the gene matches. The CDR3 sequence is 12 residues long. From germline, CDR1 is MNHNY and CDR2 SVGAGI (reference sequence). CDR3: CASQGGNYGYTF. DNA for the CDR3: TGTGCCAGCCAGGGGGGGAACTATGGCTACACCTTC.